Listed here are 26 T cell receptor beta chains from one sample, sequenced in a study of T cells in localized non-small cell lung cancer. Using immunoSEQ multiplex PCR, the repertoire was profiled, and TCRdb retains in-frame clones only, with some absent. Of approximately 29,000 clones detected, roughly 80% appear once; the ten largest clones hold 4% to 5.5%. The input for sequencing was peripheral blood mononuclear cells, taken before any cancer treatment. Receptors originate from a man aged 40 to 70 with stage III lung adenocarcinoma.

The V gene is TRBV30, the J gene TRBJ2-7; tentatively, D is TRBD1 or TRBD2 (6 bases each). The CDR3 sequence is 14 residues long. Germline values: CDR1 GTSNPN, CDR2 SVGIG (reference sequence). V lost 8 bases and J lost 0, with 17 bases in between. CDR3: CAVGGHPSSYEQYF. For the CDR3, the DNA is TGTGCCGTGGGGGGACACCCGAGCTCCTACGAGCAGTACTTC.

This clone was counted once. The chain combines TRBV5-1 with TRBJ2-6; 7 nucleotides match TRBD2. Losses at the gene ends were 7 bases for V and 2 bases for J; bases not matched to a gene: 6. The CDR3 has 15 residues. CDR1 and CDR2 (germline): SGHRS, YFSETQ. The CDR3 DNA reads as TGCGCCAGCCTGTCGGGGGGAACTGGGGCCAACGTCCTGACTTTC. Translating gives CASLSGGTGANVLTF.

The chain has TRBV18 and TRBJ2-4; D is undetermined. This CDR3 is 12 amino acids long. Germline V lookup: CDR1 KGHSH, CDR2 LQKENI. The V end lost 0 bases, the J end lost 5 bases, and 2 bases lay between the germline ends. The CDR3 DNA is TGTGCCAGCTCACCACCTGAAAACATTCAGTACTTC. This sequence encodes CASSPPENIQYF.

The chain links TRBV14 to TRBJ2-5, with D perhaps TRBD1 (6 bases). CDR1 is SGHDN, CDR2 FVKESK, per germline. There are 18 residues in the CDR3. Trimming removed 3 bases at V and 2 bases at J, with 22 bases between. The CDR3: CASSHLQGHSGGQETQYF. CDR3 DNA: TGTGCCAGCAGCCATCTCCAGGGGCACAGCGGTGGTCAAGAGACCCAGTACTTC.

The chain carries TRBV2 and TRBJ2-2; possible D gene TRBD2, 6 bases. CDR1 SNHLY and CDR2 FYNNEI come from the germline V gene. The CDR3 sequence is 13 residues long. The V end lost 4 bases, the J end lost 3 bases, and 6 bases lay between the germline ends. The CDR3: CASSGRDTGELFF. The CDR3 DNA reads TGTGCCAGCAGTGGGAGGGACACCGGGGAGCTGTTTTTT.

This sequence joins TRBV10-3 and TRBJ2-3; D is perhaps TRBD1 (6 bases). This CDR3 spans 13 amino acids. Trimming removed 10 bases from V and 2 bases from J, with 13 bases in between. Germline V gene sequence: CDR1 ENHRY, CDR2 SYGVKD. The CDR3 protein is CATSDSYTDTQYF. CDR3 DNA: TGTGCCACTTCGGACAGCTACACAGATACGCAGTATTTT.

The J gene is TRBJ2-7, the V gene TRBV7-8; 8 nucleotides agree with TRBD2. This CDR3 region has 18 residues. The V segment lost 1 base and the J segment 4 bases; nucleotides outside the gene matches: 15. Germline V gene data show CDR1 as SGHVS and CDR2 as FQNEAQ. In DNA, the CDR3 is TGTGCCAGCAGCTTAGGCAGCGGGGGAATAAATTCACCGTACGAGCAGTACGTC. Translated, it gives CASSLGSGGINSPYEQYV.

The chain links TRBV6-1 to TRBJ2-1; no firm D call. CDR3 length equals 14 residues. CDR1 MNHNS and CDR2 SASEGT come from the germline V gene. The V end lost 2 bases, the J end lost 2 bases, and 7 bases lay between the germline ends. CDR3 loop: CASSERLPYNEQFF. CDR3 in DNA: TGTGCCAGCAGTGAAAGGCTACCCTACAATGAGCAGTTCTTC.

The rearrangement uses TRBV2 and TRBJ1-1; no definite D call. The CDR3 is 12 amino acids. V was shortened by 6 bases and J by 11 bases, with 16 bases between the two germline ends. Germline assignment: CDR1 SNHLY and CDR2 FYNNEI. The CDR3 reads CASSALGERAFF. CDR3 sequence (DNA): TGTGCCAGCAGCGCCCTTGGAGAGAGGGCTTTCTTT.

The V call is TRBV5-4, the J call TRBJ1-1; D is ambiguous. V was pared by 0 bases and J by 6 bases, with 9 bases between. The germline CDR1 and CDR2 sequences are SGHNT and YYREEE (reference sequence). The CDR3 sequence is 13 residues long. The DNA for the CDR3 is TGTGCCAGCAGCTTGGGGGCGCGGGCTGAAGCTTTCTTT. Translation: CASSLGARAEAFF.

V usage is TRBV6-6 and J usage is TRBJ2-1; TRBD2 agrees at 13 bases. This CDR3 spans 16 amino acids. V shed 0 bases, J shed 9 bases, and the junction held 5 bases outside the gene matches. The germline V gene encodes CDR1 MNHNY and CDR2 SVGAGI (reference sequence). The CDR3 sequence: CASSYSTSGRTAEQFF. In DNA form, the CDR3 reads TGTGCCAGCAGTTACTCGACTAGCGGGAGGACGGCTGAGCAGTTCTTC.

This sequence joins TRBV5-5 and TRBJ1-1; 8 bases fit TRBD1. This CDR3 has 19 amino acids. The germline V gene encodes CDR1 SGHKS and CDR2 YYEKEE (reference sequence). V gave up 2 bases and J gave up 0 bases; unmatched junction bases: 15. The CDR3 DNA reads as TGTGCCAGCAGCTTCGTCCCCCCAGCAGGGGGCGTGGTGAACACTGAAGCTTTCTTT. This sequence encodes CASSFVPPAGGVVNTEAFF.

V gene TRBV29-1 combines with J gene TRBJ1-5, with a weak D call TRBD1 (5 bases). The CDR3 has 13 residues. V was clipped by 7 bases and J by 7 bases, with 17 bases between them. From germline, CDR1 is SQVTM and CDR2 ANQGSEA. For the CDR3, the DNA is TGCAGCGCCCAGAAGGGACCAGGGCAGCCCCAGCATTTT. Translated, it gives CSAQKGPGQPQHF.

The gene calls are TRBV2 and TRBJ2-1, with 11 bases identical to TRBD2. The CDR3 consists of 16 residues. Germline V gene data show CDR1 as SNHLY and CDR2 as FYNNEI. Losses at the gene ends were 5 bases for V and 7 bases for J; bases not matched to a gene: 10. In DNA form, the CDR3 reads TGTGCCAGCAGTAAAACGACTAGCGGGATCCGGAATGAGCAGTTCTTC. The encoded protein is CASSKTTSGIRNEQFF. The whole variable domain, filled in from reference TRBV2 and TRBJ2-1, reads EPEVTQTPSHQVTQMGQEVILRCVPISNHLYFYWYRQILGQKVEFLVSFYNNEISEKSEIFDDQFSVERPDGSNFTLKIRSTKLEDSAMYFCASSKTTSGIRNEQFFGPGTRLTVL.

The chain recombines TRBV6-5 with TRBJ1-5; the D gene is possibly TRBD1 (5 bases). The ends were cut back, 6 bases at V and 1 base at J, with 13 bases in the middle. The CDR3 has 15 residues. The V gene's germline CDR1 is MNHEY and CDR2 SVGAGI. DNA of the CDR3: TGTGCCAGCAGATCCGACTGGGGGAGCAATCAGCCCCAGCATTTT. The encoded protein is CASRSDWGSNQPQHF.

CDR3 region: CSARPWRTQYF. CDR3 in DNA: TGCAGTGCTAGACCCTGGCGGACGCAGTATTTT. The rearrangement uses TRBV20-1 and TRBJ2-3; no clear D. Germline V gene data show CDR1 as DFQATT and CDR2 as SNEGSKA (reference sequence). The CDR3 extends over 11 amino acids. The V end was cut by 2 bases, the J end by 9 bases, with 9 bases between.

The rearrangement links TRBV28 to TRBJ2-7; no clear D. Germline V gene lookup returns CDR1 MDHEN and CDR2 SYDVKM. The CDR3 consists of 13 residues. Trimming pared 0 bases from V and 6 bases from J, leaving 9 bases between. The CDR3 reads CASSLWSAGEQYV. CDR3 DNA sequence: TGTGCCAGCAGTTTATGGTCCGCTGGCGAGCAGTACGTC.

Only one count was recorded for this clone. The chain employs TRBV6-5 and TRBJ1-1, with no clear D. Germline V CDR1 and CDR2: MNHEY, SVGAGI. V lost 0 bases and J 0 bases, leaving 5 bases between the germline ends. The CDR3 sequence is 14 residues long. CDR3 nucleotides: TGTGCCAGCAGTTACTCCCAGATGAACACTGAAGCTTTCTTT. As protein: CASSYSQMNTEAFF.

The rearrangement uses TRBV28 and TRBJ2-1; 7 positions agree with TRBD2. CDR3 length: 16 residues. V lost 4 bases to trimming and J lost 1 base; unmatched junction nucleotides: 7. CDR1 and CDR2 (germline): MDHEN, SYDVKM. The CDR3 is CASSSGRTGSYNEQFF. CDR3 nucleotide sequence: TGTGCCAGCAGTTCCGGGAGGACCGGGTCCTACAATGAGCAGTTCTTC.

The genes are TRBV4-1 and TRBJ2-7, with 9 nucleotides matching TRBD1. The CDR3 covers 15 residues. CDR1 MGHRA and CDR2 YSYEKL come from the germline V gene. Unmatched junction bases numbered 4, after V lost 0 bases and J lost 4 bases. The chain's CDR3 is CASSQDGTGWYEQYF. The CDR3 DNA follows: TGCGCCAGCAGCCAAGACGGGACAGGGTGGTACGAGCAGTACTTC.

This clone was seen more than once but under ten times. The V and J genes are TRBV5-1 and TRBJ1-3; a weak D match, TRBD1 (5 bases). The CDR3 sequence is 13 residues long. V lost 4 bases to trimming and J lost 4 bases, with 9 bases between them. Per germline, CDR1 SGHRS and CDR2 YFSETQ. The CDR3 DNA reads TGCGCCAGCAGCACCTCAGGGGGAAACACCATATATTTT. It codes for CASSTSGGNTIYF.

V is TRBV28 and J is TRBJ2-6; either TRBD1 or TRBD2 may fit D (5 bases each). Trimming left V 6 bases short and J 6 bases short, with 9 bases between. The CDR3 covers 13 residues. Germline lookup yields CDR1 MDHEN and CDR2 SYDVKM. In nucleotides, the CDR3 is TGTGCCAGCAGCCTGGGGGAGGCCAACGTCCTGACTTTC. Protein product: CASSLGEANVLTF.

The chain carries TRBV6-6 and TRBJ2-2, with a possible D match to TRBD1 (6 bases). V gave up 9 bases and J gave up 6 bases, with 20 bases separating them. The CDR3 sequence is 15 residues long. Looked up from germline, CDR1 is MNHNY and CDR2 is SVGAGI (reference sequence). CDR3 loop: CASSKDSLTPGELFF. The CDR3 bases are TGTGCCAGTTCAAAGGACAGCCTAACACCCGGGGAGCTGTTTTTT.

V is TRBV7-9 and J is TRBJ1-1; possibly TRBD1 for D (5 bases). The V gene lost 4 bases and the J gene lost 4 bases, with 10 bases spanning the gap. This CDR3 region has 13 residues. The germline V gene encodes CDR1 SEHNR and CDR2 FQNEAQ (reference sequence). The CDR3 loop reads CASSSGASTEAFF. The CDR3 nucleotides are TGTGCCAGCAGCTCCGGGGCGTCCACTGAAGCTTTCTTT.

The V and J genes are TRBV5-5 and TRBJ2-2; D might be TRBD1 (6 bases). The V gene lost 4 bases and the J gene lost 1 base, with 11 bases spanning the gap. The V gene's germline CDR1 is SGHKS and CDR2 YYEKEE (reference sequence). CDR3 length: 15 residues. CDR3 residues: CASSTPGQNTGELFF. The CDR3 bases are TGTGCCAGCAGCACGCCGGGACAGAACACCGGGGAGCTGTTTTTT. The entire variable domain, with the rest obtained from reference TRBV5-5 and TRBJ2-2, is as follows: DAGVTQSPTHLIKTRGQQVTLRCSPISGHKSVSWYQQVLGQGPQFIFQYYEKEERGRGNFPDRFSARQFPNYSSELNVNALLLGDSALYLCASSTPGQNTGELFFGEGSRLTVL.

The gene calls are TRBV5-1 and TRBJ2-2; no clear D. The V gene lost 4 bases and the J gene lost 10 bases, with 14 bases spanning the gap. Germline V gives CDR1 SGHRS, CDR2 YFSETQ. The CDR3 loop spans 13 amino acids. The CDR3 coding sequence is TGCGCCAGCAGCCCTCGACAACCGCCGGAGCTGTTTTTT. It specifies CASSPRQPPELFF.